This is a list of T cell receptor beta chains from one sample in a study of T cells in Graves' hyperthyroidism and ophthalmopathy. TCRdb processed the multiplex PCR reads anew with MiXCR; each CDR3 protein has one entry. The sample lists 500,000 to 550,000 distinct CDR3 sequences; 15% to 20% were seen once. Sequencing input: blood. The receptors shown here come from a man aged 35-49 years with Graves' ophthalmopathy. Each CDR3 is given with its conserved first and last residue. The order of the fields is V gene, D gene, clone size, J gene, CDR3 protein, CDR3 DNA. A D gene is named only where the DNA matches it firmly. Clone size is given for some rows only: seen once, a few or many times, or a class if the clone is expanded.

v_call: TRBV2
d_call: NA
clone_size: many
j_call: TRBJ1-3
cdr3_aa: CASSAQGRSGNTIYF
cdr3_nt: TGTGCCAGCAGCGCACAGGGTAGGTCTGGAAACACCATATATTTT

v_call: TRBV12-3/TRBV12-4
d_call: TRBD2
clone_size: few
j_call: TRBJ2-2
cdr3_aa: CASSELASNTGELFF
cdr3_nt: TGTGCCAGCAGTGAACTAGCGAGCAACACCGGGGAGCTGTTTTTT

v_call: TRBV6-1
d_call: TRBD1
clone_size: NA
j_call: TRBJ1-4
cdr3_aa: CASSATQGAREKLFF
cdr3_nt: TGTGCCAGCAGTGCAACACAGGGGGCTCGAGAAAAACTGTTTTTT

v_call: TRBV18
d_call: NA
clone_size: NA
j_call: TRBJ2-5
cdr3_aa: CASSPRGASSQETQYF
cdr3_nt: TGTGCCAGCTCACCACGTGGGGCTAGCAGCCAAGAGACCCAGTACTTC

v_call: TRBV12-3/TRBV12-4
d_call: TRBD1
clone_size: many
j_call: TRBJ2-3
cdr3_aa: CASSLGRDRGTDTQYF
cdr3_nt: TGTGCCAGCAGTTTAGGTCGGGACAGGGGAACAGATACGCAGTATTTT

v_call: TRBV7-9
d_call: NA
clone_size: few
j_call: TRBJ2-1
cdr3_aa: CASSFAFHGRNEQFF
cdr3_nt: TGTGCCAGCAGCTTCGCATTCCACGGACGGAATGAGCAGTTCTTC

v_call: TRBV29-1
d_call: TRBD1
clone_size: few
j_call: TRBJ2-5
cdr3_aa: CSVERTGRETQYF
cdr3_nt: TGCAGCGTTGAAAGGACAGGGAGAGAGACCCAGTACTTC

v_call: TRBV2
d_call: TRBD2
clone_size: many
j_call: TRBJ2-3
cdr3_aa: CASRRLAGGTDTQYF
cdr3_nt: TGTGCCAGCCGCCGACTAGCGGGGGGCACAGATACGCAGTATTTT

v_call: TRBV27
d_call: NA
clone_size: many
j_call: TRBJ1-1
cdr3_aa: CASRREYNMNTEAFF
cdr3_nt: TGTGCCAGCAGGCGGGAATATAATATGAACACTGAAGCTTTCTTT

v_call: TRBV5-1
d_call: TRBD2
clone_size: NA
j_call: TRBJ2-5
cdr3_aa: CASSPGLADQETQYF
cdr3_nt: TGCGCCAGCAGCCCGGGACTAGCAGACCAAGAGACCCAGTACTTC

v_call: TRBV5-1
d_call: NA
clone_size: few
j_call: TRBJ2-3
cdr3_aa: CASFAAGGRTDTQYF
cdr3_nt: TGCGCCAGCTTCGCGGCTGGGGGGCGCACAGATACGCAGTATTTT

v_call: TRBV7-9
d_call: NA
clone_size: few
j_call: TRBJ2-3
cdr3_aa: CASSLALSGEGTDTQYF
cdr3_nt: TGTGCCAGCAGCTTAGCCCTTAGCGGAGAAGGCACAGATACGCAGTATTTT

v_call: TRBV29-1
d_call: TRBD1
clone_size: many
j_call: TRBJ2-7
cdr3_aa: CSVAAGQGGYEQYF
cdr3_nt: TGCAGCGTTGCGGCCGGACAGGGGGGTTACGAGCAGTACTTC

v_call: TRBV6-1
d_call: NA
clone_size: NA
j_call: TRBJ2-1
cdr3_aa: CASSISGEGEQFF
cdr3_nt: TGTGCCAGCAGTATCTCAGGGGAAGGTGAGCAGTTCTTC

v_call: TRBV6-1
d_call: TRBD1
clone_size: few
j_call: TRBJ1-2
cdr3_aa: CASSEFQQGSRYGYTF
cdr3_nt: TGTGCCAGCAGTGAGTTTCAACAGGGGAGCCGCTATGGCTACACCTTC

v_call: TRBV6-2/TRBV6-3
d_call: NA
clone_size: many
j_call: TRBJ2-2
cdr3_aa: CASRGKWFSDTGELFF
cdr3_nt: TGTGCCAGCAGAGGCAAGTGGTTCTCGGACACCGGGGAGCTGTTTTTT

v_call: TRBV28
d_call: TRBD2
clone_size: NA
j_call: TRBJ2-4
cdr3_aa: CASSPEGLAGGPGKNIQYF
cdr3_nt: TGTGCCAGCAGTCCCGAGGGACTAGCGGGAGGGCCGGGCAAAAACATTCAGTACTTC

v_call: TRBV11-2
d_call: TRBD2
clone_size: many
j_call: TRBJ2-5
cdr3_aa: CASSRSGGETQYF
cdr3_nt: TGTGCCAGCAGCCGTAGCGGGGGGGAGACCCAGTACTTC

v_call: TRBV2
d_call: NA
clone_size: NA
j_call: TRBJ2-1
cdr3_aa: CASSQLGVNEQFF
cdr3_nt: TGTGCCAGCAGTCAATTGGGGGTCAATGAGCAGTTCTTC

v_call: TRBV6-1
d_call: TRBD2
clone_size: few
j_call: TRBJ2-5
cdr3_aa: CASSSSGGVGKTQYF
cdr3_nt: TGTGCCAGCAGTTCTAGCGGGGGGGTCGGAAAGACCCAGTACTTC

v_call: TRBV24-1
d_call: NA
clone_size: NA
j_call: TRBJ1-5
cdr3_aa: CATSDLSSAPQHF
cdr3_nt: TGTGCCACCAGTGATTTGAGCTCAGCGCCCCAGCATTTT

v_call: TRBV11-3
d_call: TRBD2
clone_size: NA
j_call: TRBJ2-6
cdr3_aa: CASSLGAGAGGANVLTF
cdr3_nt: TGTGCCAGCAGCTTAGGAGCGGGAGCAGGGGGGGCCAACGTCCTGACTTTC

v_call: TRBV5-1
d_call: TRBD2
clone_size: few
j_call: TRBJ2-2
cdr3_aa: CASSLEAGGGSGELFF
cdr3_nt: TGCGCCAGCAGCTTGGAGGCTGGCGGGGGGAGCGGGGAGCTGTTTTTT

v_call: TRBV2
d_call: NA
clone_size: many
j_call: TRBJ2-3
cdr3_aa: CASTVGSITDTQYF
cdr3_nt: TGTGCCAGCACTGTCGGGAGCATCACAGATACGCAGTATTTT

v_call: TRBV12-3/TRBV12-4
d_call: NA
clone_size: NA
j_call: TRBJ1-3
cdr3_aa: CASSGHDSTELNRSGNTIYF
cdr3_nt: TGTGCCAGCAGTGGCCACGACAGTACAGAACTAAATCGCTCTGGAAACACCATATATTTT

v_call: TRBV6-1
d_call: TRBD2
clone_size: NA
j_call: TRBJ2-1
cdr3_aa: CASCGGAYNEQFF
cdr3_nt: TGTGCCTCGTGCGGGGGGGCGTACAATGAGCAGTTCTTC

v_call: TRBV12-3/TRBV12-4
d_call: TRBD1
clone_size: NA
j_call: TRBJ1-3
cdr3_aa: CASRGTGRGAGNTIYF
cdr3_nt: TGTGCCAGCAGGGGGACAGGGAGAGGAGCTGGAAACACCATATATTTT

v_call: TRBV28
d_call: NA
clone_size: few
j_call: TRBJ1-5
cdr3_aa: CASSLVSGIGQPQHF
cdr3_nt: TGTGCCAGCAGTTTGGTTTCAGGGATTGGTCAGCCCCAGCATTTT

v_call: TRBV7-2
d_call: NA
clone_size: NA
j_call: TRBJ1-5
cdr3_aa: CASSLSRDSNQPQHF
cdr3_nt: TGTGCCAGCAGCTTATCAAGGGATAGCAATCAGCCCCAGCATTTT

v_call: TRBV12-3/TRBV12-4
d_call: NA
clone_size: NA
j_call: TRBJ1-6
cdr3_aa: CASSFQGLNSPLHF
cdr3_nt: TGTGCCAGCAGTTTCCAGGGGCTTAATTCACCCCTCCACTTT

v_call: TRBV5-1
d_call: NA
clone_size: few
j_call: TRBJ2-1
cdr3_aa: CASSLEPIRRNEQFF
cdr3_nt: TGCGCCAGCAGCTTGGAACCCATTAGAAGGAATGAGCAGTTCTTC

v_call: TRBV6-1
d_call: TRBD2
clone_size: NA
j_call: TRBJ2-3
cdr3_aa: CASAFGRGAGTDTQYF
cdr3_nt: TGTGCCAGCGCCTTCGGGCGGGGGGCCGGCACAGATACGCAGTATTTT

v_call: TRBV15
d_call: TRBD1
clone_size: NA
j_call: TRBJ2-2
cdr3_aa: CATSRSRDRDRAGELFF
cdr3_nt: TGTGCCACCAGCAGATCCAGGGACAGGGATAGGGCCGGGGAGCTGTTTTTT

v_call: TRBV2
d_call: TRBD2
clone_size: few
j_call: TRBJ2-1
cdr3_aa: CASRSGLAAYNEQFF
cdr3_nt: TGTGCCAGCAGATCGGGACTAGCGGCCTACAATGAGCAGTTCTTC

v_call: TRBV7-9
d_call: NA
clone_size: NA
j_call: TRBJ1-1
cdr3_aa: CASSFMGENTEAFF
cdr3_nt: TGTGCCAGCAGCTTCATGGGAGAGAACACTGAAGCTTTCTTT

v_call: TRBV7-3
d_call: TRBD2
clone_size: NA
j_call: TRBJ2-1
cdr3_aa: CASSSGLVVEQFF
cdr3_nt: TGTGCCAGCAGCTCGGGACTAGTCGTTGAGCAGTTCTTC

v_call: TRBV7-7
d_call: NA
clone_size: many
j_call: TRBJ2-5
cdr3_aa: CASSSSRLETQYF
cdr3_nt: TGTGCTAGCAGCAGCAGCAGGCTGGAGACCCAGTACTTC

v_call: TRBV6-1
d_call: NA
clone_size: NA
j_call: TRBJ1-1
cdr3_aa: CASQTPSKLNTEAFF
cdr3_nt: TGTGCCAGTCAGACTCCGTCGAAATTGAACACTGAAGCTTTCTTT

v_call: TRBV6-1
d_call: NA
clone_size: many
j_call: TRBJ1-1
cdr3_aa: CASGVGEAFF
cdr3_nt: TGTGCCAGCGGAGTAGGGGAGGCTTTCTTT

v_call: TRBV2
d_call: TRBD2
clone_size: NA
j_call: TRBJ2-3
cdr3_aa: CASSSPLAETDTQYF
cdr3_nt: TGTGCCAGCAGCTCCCCACTAGCGGAAACAGATACGCAGTATTTT

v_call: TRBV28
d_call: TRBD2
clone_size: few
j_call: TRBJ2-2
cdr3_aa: CVSRGGMGELFF
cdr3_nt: TGTGTCTCTCGCGGGGGTATGGGGGAGCTGTTTTTT

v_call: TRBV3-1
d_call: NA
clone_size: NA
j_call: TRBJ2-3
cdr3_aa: CASSTLSTDTQYF
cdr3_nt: TGTGCCAGCAGCACCCTAAGCACAGATACGCAGTATTTT

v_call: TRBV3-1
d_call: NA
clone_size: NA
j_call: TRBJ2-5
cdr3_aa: CASSQKSPWVELQETQYF
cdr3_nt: TGTGCCAGCAGCCAAAAATCACCCTGGGTGGAGCTACAAGAGACCCAGTACTTC

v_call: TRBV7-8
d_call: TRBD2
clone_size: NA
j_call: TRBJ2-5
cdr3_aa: CASTHAGGRETQYF
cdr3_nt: TGTGCCAGCACCCACGCGGGGGGGAGAGAGACCCAGTACTTC

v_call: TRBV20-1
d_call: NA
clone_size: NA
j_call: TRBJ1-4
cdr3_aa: CSVEDQGGLFF
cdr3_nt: TGCAGCGTTGAAGATCAGGGAGGACTGTTTTTT

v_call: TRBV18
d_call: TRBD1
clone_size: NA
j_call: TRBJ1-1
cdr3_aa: CASRETGKTEAFF
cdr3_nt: TGTGCCAGCAGAGAGACAGGGAAGACTGAAGCTTTCTTT

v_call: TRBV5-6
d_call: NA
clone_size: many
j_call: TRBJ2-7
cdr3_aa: CASSRRGISYEQYF
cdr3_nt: TGTGCCAGCAGCCGAAGAGGGATTTCCTACGAGCAGTACTTC

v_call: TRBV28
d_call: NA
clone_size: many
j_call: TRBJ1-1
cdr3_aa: CASPVNTEAFF
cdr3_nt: TGTGCCAGCCCTGTGAACACTGAAGCTTTCTTT

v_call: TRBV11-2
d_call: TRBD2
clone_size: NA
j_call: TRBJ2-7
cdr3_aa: CASSADDSGSGLFEQYF
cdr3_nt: TGTGCCAGCAGCGCAGACGACAGCGGGAGTGGGTTATTCGAGCAGTACTTC

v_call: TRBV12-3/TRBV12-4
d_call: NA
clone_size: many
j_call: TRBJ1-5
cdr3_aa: CASRQGIQRGQPQHF
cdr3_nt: TGTGCCAGCAGACAGGGTATTCAGCGAGGACAGCCCCAGCATTTT

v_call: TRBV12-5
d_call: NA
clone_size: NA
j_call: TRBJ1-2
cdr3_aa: CASGHTGKPNYGYTF
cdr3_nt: TGTGCTAGTGGACATACAGGCAAACCTAACTATGGCTACACCTTC

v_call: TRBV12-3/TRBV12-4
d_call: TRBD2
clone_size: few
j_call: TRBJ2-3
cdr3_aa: CASSSIRLAESTDTQYF
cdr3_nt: TGTGCCAGCAGCTCAATAAGACTAGCGGAGAGCACAGATACGCAGTATTTT